Listed below are T cell receptor beta chains from one sample, sequenced in a study of T cell changes during pregnancy in multiple sclerosis. Assay used: immunoSEQ multiplex PCR; TCRdb lists only in-frame clones, some missing. The sample holds around 62,000 clones, about 89% seen once. Sequences were derived from peripheral blood, sampled in the first trimester of pregnancy. These receptors were obtained from a female donor with multiple sclerosis, enrolled in a pregnancy study. The CDR3 runs from the conserved cysteine through the conserved F or W. Not every row has a clone size; where given, it reads once, few, many or a size class.

V gene	clone size	J gene	CDR3 protein
TRBV19	NA	TRBJ1-1	CASSSPFRGNTEAFF
TRBV6-4	NA	TRBJ2-1	CASRQTAIDNEQFF
TRBV5-1	once	TRBJ2-5	CASRTRGGKETQYF
TRBV10-3	NA	TRBJ1-1	CAAARRENTEAFF
TRBV27	once	TRBJ1-2	CASSFTVNYGYTF
TRBV30	NA	TRBJ1-2	CAWSVSGGAGGYTF
TRBV29-1	NA	TRBJ2-5	CSVIGTGQETQYF
TRBV6-1	NA	TRBJ2-5	CASSPGQTKETQYF
TRBV27	NA	TRBJ1-2	CASSLFATGDYGYTF
TRBV7-9	NA	TRBJ1-1	CASSLLPRQANTEAFF
TRBV19	NA	TRBJ2-7	CASIGGTGGIYEQYF
TRBV7-6	once	TRBJ2-1	CASSVVQGDVSEQFF
TRBV6-5	NA	TRBJ2-5	CASSYGPGQKETQYF